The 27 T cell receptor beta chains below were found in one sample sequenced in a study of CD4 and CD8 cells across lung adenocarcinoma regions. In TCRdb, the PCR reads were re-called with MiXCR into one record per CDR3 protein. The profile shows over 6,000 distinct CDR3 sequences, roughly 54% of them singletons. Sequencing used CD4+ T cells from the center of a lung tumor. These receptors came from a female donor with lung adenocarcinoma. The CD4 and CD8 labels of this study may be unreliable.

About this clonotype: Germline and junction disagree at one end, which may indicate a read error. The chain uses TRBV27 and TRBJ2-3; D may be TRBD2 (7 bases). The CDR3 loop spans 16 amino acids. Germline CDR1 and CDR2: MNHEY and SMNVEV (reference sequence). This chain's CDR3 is CASRSRGAGAKNTQYF. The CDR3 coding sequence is TGTGCCAGCCGTTCCCGGGGGGCGGGAGCCAAAAATACGCAGTACTTT.

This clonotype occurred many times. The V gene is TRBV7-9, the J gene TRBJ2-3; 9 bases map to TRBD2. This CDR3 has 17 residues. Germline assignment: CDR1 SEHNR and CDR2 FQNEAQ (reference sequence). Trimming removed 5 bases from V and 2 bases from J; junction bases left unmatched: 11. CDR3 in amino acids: CASSPEGLAFLTDTQYF. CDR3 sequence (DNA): TGTGCCAGCAGCCCCGAGGGACTAGCTTTCCTCACAGATACGCAGTATTTT.

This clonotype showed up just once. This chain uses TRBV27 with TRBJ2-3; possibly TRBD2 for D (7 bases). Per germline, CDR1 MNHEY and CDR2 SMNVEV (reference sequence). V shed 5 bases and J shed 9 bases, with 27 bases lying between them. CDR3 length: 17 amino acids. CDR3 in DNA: TGTGCCAGCAGTCCGGGGCTAGGGGGAGGGAACAAAGAGACGCAGTATTTT. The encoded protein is CASSPGLGGGNKETQYF.

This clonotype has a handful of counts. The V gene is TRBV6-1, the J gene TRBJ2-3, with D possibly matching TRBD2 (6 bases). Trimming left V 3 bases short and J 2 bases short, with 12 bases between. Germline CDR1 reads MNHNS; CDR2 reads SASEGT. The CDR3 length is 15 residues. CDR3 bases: TGTGCCAGCAGTGACGGCGGGGATATCACAGATACGCAGTATTTT. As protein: CASSDGGDITDTQYF.

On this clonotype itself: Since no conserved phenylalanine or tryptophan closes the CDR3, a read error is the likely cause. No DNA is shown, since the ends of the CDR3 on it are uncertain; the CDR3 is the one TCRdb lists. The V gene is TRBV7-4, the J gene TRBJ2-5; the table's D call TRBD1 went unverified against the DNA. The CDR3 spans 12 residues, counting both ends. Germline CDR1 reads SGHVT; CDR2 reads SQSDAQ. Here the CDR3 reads CQASHWPGSEAG.

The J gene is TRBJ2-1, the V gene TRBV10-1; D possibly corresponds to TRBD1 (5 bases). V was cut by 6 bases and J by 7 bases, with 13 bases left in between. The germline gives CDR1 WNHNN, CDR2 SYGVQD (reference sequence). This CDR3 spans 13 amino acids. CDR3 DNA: TGCGCCAGCAGCCGGCTGCCAGGGAATGAGCAGTTCTTC. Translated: CASSRLPGNEQFF.

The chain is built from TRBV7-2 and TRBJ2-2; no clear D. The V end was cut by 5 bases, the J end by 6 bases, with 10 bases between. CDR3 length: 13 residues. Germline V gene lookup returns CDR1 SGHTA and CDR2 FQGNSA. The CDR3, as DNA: TGTGCCAGCAGCCAAGCGACCGCCGGGGAGCTGTTTTTT. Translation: CASSQATAGELFF.

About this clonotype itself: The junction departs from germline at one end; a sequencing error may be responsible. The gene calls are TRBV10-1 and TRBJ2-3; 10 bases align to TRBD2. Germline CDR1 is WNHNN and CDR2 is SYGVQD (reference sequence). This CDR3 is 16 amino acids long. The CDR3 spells CASSESPSGGTDTQYF. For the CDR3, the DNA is TGCGCCAGCAGTGAATCTCCTAGCGGGGGCACAGATACGCAGTATTTC.

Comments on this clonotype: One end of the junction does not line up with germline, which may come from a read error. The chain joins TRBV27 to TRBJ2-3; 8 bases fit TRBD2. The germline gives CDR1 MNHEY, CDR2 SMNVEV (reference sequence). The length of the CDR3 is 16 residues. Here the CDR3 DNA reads TGTGCCAGCGGGGCCCGACGGGGGGGAGGCCCAGATACGCAGTATTTC. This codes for CASGARRGGGPDTQYF.

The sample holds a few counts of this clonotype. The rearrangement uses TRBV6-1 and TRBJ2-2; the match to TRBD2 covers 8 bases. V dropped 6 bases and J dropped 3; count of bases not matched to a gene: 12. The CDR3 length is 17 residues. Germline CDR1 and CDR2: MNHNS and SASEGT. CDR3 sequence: CASRSHGGAGDTGELFF. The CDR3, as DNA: TGTGCCAGCAGGTCCCACGGGGGGGCCGGGGACACCGGGGAGCTGTTTTTT.

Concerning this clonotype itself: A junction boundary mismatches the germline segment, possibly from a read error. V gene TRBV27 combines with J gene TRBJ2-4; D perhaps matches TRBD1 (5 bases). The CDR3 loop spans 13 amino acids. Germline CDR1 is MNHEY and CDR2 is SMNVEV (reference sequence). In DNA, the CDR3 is TGTGCCAGCAGGGGCTCTGGGGCCAACATTCAGTCCTTC. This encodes CASRGSGANIQSF.

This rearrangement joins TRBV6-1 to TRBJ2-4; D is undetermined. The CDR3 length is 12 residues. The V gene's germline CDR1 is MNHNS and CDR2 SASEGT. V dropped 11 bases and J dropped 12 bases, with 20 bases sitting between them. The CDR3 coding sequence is TGTGCCTCGACCCCCGCCCAAGAGACTCAGTACTTC. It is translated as CASTPAQETQYF.

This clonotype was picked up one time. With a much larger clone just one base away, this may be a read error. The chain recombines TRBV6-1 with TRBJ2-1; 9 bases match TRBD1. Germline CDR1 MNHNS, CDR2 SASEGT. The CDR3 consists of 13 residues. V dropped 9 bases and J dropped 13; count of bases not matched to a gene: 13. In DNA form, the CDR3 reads TGTGCCAGGAGTCCGGGACAGGGCGAGACCCAGTTCTTC. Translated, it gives CARSPGQGETQFF.

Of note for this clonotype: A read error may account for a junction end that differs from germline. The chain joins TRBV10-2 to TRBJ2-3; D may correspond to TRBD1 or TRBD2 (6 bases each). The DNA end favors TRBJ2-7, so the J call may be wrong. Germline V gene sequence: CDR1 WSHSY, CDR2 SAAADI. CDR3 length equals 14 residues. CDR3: CATRRARDTETQYF. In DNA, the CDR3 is TGTGCCACCCGACGGGCGCGGGACACAGAGACGCAGTACTTC.

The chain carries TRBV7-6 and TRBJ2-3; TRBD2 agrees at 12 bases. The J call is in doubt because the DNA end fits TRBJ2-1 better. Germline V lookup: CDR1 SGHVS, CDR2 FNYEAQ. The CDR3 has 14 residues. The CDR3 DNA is TGTGCCAGCAGCACTAGCGGGAGGTCTTATGAGCAGTTCTTC. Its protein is CASSTSGRSYEQFF.

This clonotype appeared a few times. CDR3 in DNA: TGTGCCAGCAGTGAAGTAGTTGATAACTATGGCTACACCTTC. Its protein is CASSEVVDNYGYTF. This chain links TRBV6-1 with TRBJ1-2, with D hard to call. CDR1 and CDR2 (germline): MNHNS, SASEGT. CDR3 length equals 14 residues. The V and J ends lost 1 base and 1 base respectively, with 7 bases between them.

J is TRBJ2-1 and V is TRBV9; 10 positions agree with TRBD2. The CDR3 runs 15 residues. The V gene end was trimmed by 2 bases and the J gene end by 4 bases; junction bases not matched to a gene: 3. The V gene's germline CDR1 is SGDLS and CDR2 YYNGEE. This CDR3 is CASSVGLAEYNEQFF. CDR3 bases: TGTGCCAGCAGCGTCGGACTAGCGGAATACAATGAGCAGTTCTTC.

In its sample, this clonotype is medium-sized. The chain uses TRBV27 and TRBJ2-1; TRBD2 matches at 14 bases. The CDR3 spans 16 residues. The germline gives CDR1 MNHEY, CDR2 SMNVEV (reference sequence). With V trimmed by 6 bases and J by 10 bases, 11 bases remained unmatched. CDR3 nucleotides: TGTGCCAGCAGCGGTCGACTAGCGGGAGGGAGCAGGGAGCAGTTCTTC. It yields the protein CASSGRLAGGSREQFF.

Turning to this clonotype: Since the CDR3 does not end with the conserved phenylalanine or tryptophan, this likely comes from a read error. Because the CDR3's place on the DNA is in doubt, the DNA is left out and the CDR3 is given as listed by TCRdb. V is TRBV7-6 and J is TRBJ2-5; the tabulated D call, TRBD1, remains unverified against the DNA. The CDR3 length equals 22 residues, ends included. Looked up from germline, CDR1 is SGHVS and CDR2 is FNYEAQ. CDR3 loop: CASLAPKIRRRGPLLHPLGLRL.

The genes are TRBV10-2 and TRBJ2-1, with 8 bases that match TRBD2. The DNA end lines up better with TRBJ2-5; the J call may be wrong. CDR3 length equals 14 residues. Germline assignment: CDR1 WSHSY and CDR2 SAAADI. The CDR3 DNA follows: TGCGCCAGCAGTGAGTCGACTAGCGACGAGACCCAGTACTTC. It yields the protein CASSESTSDETQYF.

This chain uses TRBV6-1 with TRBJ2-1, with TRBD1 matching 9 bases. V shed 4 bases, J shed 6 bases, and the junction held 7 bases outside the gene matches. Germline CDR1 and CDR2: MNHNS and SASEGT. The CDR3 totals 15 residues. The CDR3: CASSGPGTGPNEQFF. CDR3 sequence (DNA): TGTGCCAGCAGTGGCCCCGGGACAGGGCCCAATGAGCAGTTCTTC.

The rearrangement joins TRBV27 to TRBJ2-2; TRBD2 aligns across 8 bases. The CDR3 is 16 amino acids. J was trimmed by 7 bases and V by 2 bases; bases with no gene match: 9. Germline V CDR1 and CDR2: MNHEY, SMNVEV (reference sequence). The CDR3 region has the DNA TGTGCCAGCAGTTTAGTCGGGGGGGGGATGCACGGGGAGCTGTTTTTT. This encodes CASSLVGGGMHGELFF.

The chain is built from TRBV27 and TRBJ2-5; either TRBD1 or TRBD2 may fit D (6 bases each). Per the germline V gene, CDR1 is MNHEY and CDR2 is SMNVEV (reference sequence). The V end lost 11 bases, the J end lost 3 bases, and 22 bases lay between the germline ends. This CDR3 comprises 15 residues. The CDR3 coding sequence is TGTGCCGCGGCGCACGGGGGCGGGGACGAAGAGACCCAGTACTTC. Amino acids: CAAAHGGGDEETQYF.

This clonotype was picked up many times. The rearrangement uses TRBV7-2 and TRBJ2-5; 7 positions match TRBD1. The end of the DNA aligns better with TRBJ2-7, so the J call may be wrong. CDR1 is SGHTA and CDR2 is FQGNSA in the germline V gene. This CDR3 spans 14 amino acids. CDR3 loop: CASSQGDSSSEQYF. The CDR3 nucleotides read TGTGCCAGCAGCCAAGGGGACAGCTCTTCCGAGCAGTACTTC.

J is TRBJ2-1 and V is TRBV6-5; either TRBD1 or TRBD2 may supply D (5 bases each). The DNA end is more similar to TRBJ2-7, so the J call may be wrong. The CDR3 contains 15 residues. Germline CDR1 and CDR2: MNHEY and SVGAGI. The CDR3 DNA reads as TGTGCCAGCAGTTATGGGGGAGTGTACTCCGATACGCAGTACTTC. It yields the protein CASSYGGVYSDTQYF.

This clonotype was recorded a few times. CDR3 in amino acids: CASSALLETQYF. The CDR3 DNA is TGTGCCAGCAGTGCGCTACTAGAGACCCAGTACTTC. The chain employs TRBV6-1 and TRBJ2-5, with D unresolved. CDR1 is MNHNS, CDR2 SASEGT, per germline. This CDR3 is built from 12 residues. Trimming pared 4 bases from V and 4 bases from J, leaving 7 bases between.

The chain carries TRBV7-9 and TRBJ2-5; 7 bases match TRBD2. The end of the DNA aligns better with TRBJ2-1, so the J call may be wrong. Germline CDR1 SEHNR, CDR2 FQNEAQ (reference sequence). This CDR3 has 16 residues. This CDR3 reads CASSFEDWGGRETQFF. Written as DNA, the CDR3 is TGTGCCAGCAGCTTCGAGGATTGGGGGGGACGGGAGACCCAGTTCTTC.